These T cell receptor beta chains were read from a single sample in a study of blood T cell repertoires in COVID-19. Sequencing was performed with immunoSEQ multiplex PCR; in TCRdb, only in-frame clones are kept and a portion is missing. In the table there are fewer than 300,000 clones, 85% to 90% of which are singletons. Material for sequencing was PBMCs or T cells enriched from blood (not recorded which). The receptor set was obtained from a man aged 18 to 29 who had recovered from COVID-19. Both conserved end residues are part of each CDR3. A D gene is named only where the DNA matches it firmly. Size tells how often a clone was seen (once, few, many) or the class of an expanded clone, and some rows leave it out.

.,.,TRBV19,TRBJ1-5,CASSTRGTAQHF,TGTGCCAGTAGTACAAGGGGCACGGCCCAGCATTTT
TRBD2,.,TRBV11-2,TRBJ2-3,CASSFTLPGSGGGTDTQYF,TGTGCCAGCAGCTTCACCCTCCCGGGGAGCGGGGGGGGGACAGATACGCAGTATTTT
.,.,TRBV7-2,TRBJ2-2,CASSPLGARPGELFF,TGTGCCAGCAGCCCCTTGGGAGCCCGCCCCGGGGAGCTGTTTTTT
.,.,TRBV11-2,TRBJ1-1,CASSFGGPAFF,TGTGCCAGCAGCTTCGGGGGGCCAGCTTTCTTT
.,.,TRBV14,TRBJ1-1,CASNYGQKNTEAFF,TGTGCCAGCAATTACGGACAAAAGAACACTGAAGCTTTCTTT
.,.,TRBV5-1,TRBJ2-2,CASSPAGNTGELFF,TGCGCCAGCAGCCCGGCAGGAAACACCGGGGAGCTGTTTTTT
TRBD2,.,TRBV20-1,TRBJ2-7,CSASGSGSNRPYEQYF,TGCAGTGCTAGTGGTAGCGGGTCCAATCGCCCCTACGAGCAGTACTTC
.,.,TRBV18,TRBJ2-3,CASSPVNGRQYF,TGTGCCAGCTCACCGGTTAACGGGAGGCAGTATTTT
TRBD1,.,TRBV3-1/TRBV3-2,TRBJ1-2,CASSQGDRGRGYTF,TGTGCCAGCAGCCAAGGAGACAGGGGCCGCGGCTACACCTTC
.,.,TRBV7-8,TRBJ1-2,CASSRNREGGYTF,TGTGCCAGCAGCCGGAACAGGGAAGGAGGCTACACCTTC
TRBD2,.,TRBV10-3,TRBJ2-7,CAIAGGLAGEEQYF,TGTGCCATTGCAGGGGGACTAGCGGGAGAGGAGCAGTACTTC
.,few,TRBV6-4,TRBJ2-1,CASGETGYNEQFF,TGTGCCAGCGGCGAAACAGGGTACAATGAGCAGTTCTTC
.,once,TRBV3-1/TRBV3-2,TRBJ1-5,CASSQSGDYQPQHF,TGTGCCAGCAGCCAGTCAGGGGATTACCAGCCCCAGCATTTT
TRBD2,.,TRBV6-5,TRBJ2-7,CASKTTSGNYEQYF,TGTGCCAGCAAGACGACTAGCGGGAACTACGAGCAGTACTTC
TRBD2,.,TRBV11-2,TRBJ2-1,CASSPPGGEQFF,TGTGCCAGCAGCCCACCGGGGGGGGAGCAGTTCTTC
.,.,TRBV28,TRBJ1-5,CASSPSLGGQPQHF,TGTGCCAGCAGTCCCTCCTTGGGGGGACAGCCCCAGCATTTT
TRBD1,.,TRBV5-1,TRBJ2-2,CASSLPLGQGANTGELFF,TGCGCCAGCAGCTTGCCCCTGGGACAGGGGGCCAACACCGGGGAGCTGTTTTTT
TRBD1,.,TRBV6-5,TRBJ1-1,CAIQGTLNTEAFF,TGTGCCATACAGGGGACACTGAACACTGAAGCTTTCTTT
TRBD1,.,TRBV10-1,TRBJ1-2,CASSPGGNYGYTF,TGCGCCAGCAGTCCAGGGGGAAACTATGGCTACACCTTC
TRBD2,many,TRBV11-3,TRBJ2-1,CASSLGTSGGGNEQFF,TGTGCCAGCAGCTTAGGAACTAGCGGGGGCGGCAATGAGCAGTTCTTC
.,.,TRBV7-8,TRBJ2-1,CASSSLRETLNNEQFF,TGTGCCAGCAGCTCGTTGAGGGAAACCCTCAACAATGAGCAGTTCTTC
.,.,TRBV5-1,TRBJ1-4,CASSLEGQANEKLFF,TGCGCCAGCAGCTTGGAGGGACAAGCTAATGAAAAACTGTTTTTT
TRBD2,.,TRBV7-9,TRBJ2-2,CASSPAAGGWNTGELFF,TGTGCCAGCAGCCCAGCGGCGGGGGGGTGGAACACCGGGGAGCTGTTTTTT
.,.,TRBV4-1,TRBJ1-1,CASSQGLLNTEAFF,TGCGCCAGCAGCCAAGGACTTTTGAACACTGAAGCTTTCTTT
TRBD2,.,TRBV28,TRBJ2-1,CAILKTSGSDGEQFF,TGTGCCATCCTCAAAACTAGCGGGAGTGACGGTGAGCAGTTCTTC
TRBD1,.,TRBV6-5,TRBJ2-5,CASTGTAQETQYF,TGTGCCAGCACTGGGACAGCACAAGAGACCCAGTACTTC
TRBD1,.,TRBV28,TRBJ2-2,CASSFSRTRGPGELFF,TGTGCCAGCAGTTTCTCCCGGACCAGGGGGCCCGGGGAGCTGTTTTTT
TRBD1,.,TRBV4-1,TRBJ2-3,CASSQGTGGIGYAGSRQYF,TGCGCCAGCAGCCAGGGGACAGGGGGCATAGGATACGCTGGGAGTAGGCAGTATTTT
TRBD2,.,TRBV4-1,TRBJ2-1,CASSRGTSGGNEQFF,TGCGCCAGCAGCCGCGGGACTAGCGGCGGCAATGAGCAGTTCTTC
TRBD2,.,TRBV5-3,TRBJ2-7,CARSLETSRPSYEQYF,TGTGCCAGAAGCTTGGAGACTAGCAGACCTTCCTACGAGCAGTACTTC
TRBD2,.,TRBV11-2,TRBJ2-2,CASSLKLSGSAYTGELFF,TGTGCCAGCAGCTTAAAACTGAGCGGGAGTGCATACACCGGGGAGCTGTTTTTT
TRBD1,.,TRBV10-1,TRBJ1-4,CASPDRVNEKLFF,TGCGCCAGCCCTGACAGGGTTAATGAAAAACTGTTTTTT
.,.,TRBV2,TRBJ2-5,CASSLETQYF,TGTGCCAGCAGTCTGGAGACCCAGTACTTC
.,.,TRBV7-2,TRBJ2-2,CASSLGWTSTFTGELFF,TGTGCCAGCAGCTTAGGCTGGACATCGACCTTCACCGGGGAGCTGTTTTTT
.,.,TRBV7-8,TRBJ2-2,CASSQEGWGVTGELFF,TGTGCCAGCAGCCAAGAAGGTTGGGGGGTCACCGGGGAGCTGTTTTTT
.,.,TRBV5-1,TRBJ2-5,CASSLRGLRGFQETQYF,TGCGCCAGCAGCTTGAGGGGACTAAGGGGGTTCCAAGAGACCCAGTACTTC
TRBD2,.,TRBV7-2,TRBJ2-7,CASSLVGGGYEQYF,TGTGCCAGCAGCTTAGTCGGGGGGGGCTACGAGCAGTACTTC
.,.,TRBV19,TRBJ1-4,CASSIVGTEKLFF,TGTGCCAGTAGTATAGTTGGCACTGAAAAACTGTTTTTT
TRBD1,.,TRBV5-1,TRBJ2-7,CASSLGPGGSEQYF,TGCGCCAGCAGCTTGGGGCCAGGGGGCAGCGAGCAGTACTTC
.,.,TRBV3-1/TRBV3-2,TRBJ1-3,CASSQRESGNTIYF,TGTGCCAGCAGCCAGCGGGAGTCTGGAAACACCATATATTTT
.,.,TRBV27,TRBJ1-2,CASTGSPNYGYTF,TGTGCCAGCACCGGGTCCCCTAACTATGGCTACACCTTC
.,.,TRBV10-2,TRBJ1-1,CASKSSGSGTEAFF,TGCGCCAGCAAGAGTAGCGGTTCGGGCACTGAAGCTTTCTTT
TRBD2,.,TRBV4-1,TRBJ2-3,CASSPPGAGGPADTQYF,TGCGCCAGCAGCCCCCCGGGAGCGGGAGGGCCAGCAGATACGCAGTATTTT
TRBD2,.,TRBV5-6,TRBJ2-7,CASSLAGSGRTYEQYF,TGTGCCAGCAGCTTGGCCGGTAGCGGGAGGACCTACGAGCAGTACTTC
.,few,TRBV28,TRBJ1-5,CASSLLRRDQPQHF,TGTGCCAGCAGTTTATTACGCAGGGATCAGCCCCAGCATTTT
.,.,TRBV2,TRBJ2-2,CASSGRTATGELFF,TGTGCCAGCAGTGGAAGGACTGCCACCGGGGAGCTGTTTTTT
.,.,TRBV15,TRBJ2-3,CATSREALAGSTDTQYF,TGTGCCACCAGCAGAGAGGCCCTAGCCGGTAGCACAGATACGCAGTATTTT
.,.,TRBV12-3/TRBV12-4,TRBJ1-2,CASSPAGSYGYTF,TGTGCCAGCAGTCCGGCGGGTTCCTATGGCTACACCTTC
TRBD2,.,TRBV5-4,TRBJ2-1,CASSPRFLSGSNEQFF,TGTGCCAGCAGCCCGCGATTCCTTAGCGGGAGCAATGAGCAGTTCTTC
TRBD1,few,TRBV5-1,TRBJ2-7,CASKVAAGGGNEQYF,TGCGCCAGCAAGGTAGCCGCAGGGGGCGGCAACGAGCAGTACTTC
.,.,TRBV3-1/TRBV3-2,TRBJ1-2,CASSLLRVANYGYIF,TGTGCCAGCAGCCTACTCAGGGTAGCTAACTATGGCTACATCTTC
.,.,TRBV7-6,TRBJ2-7,CASSPLEGTDKYEQYF,TGTGCCAGCAGCCCCCTTGAGGGCACGGATAAGTACGAGCAGTACTTC
TRBD2,.,TRBV28,TRBJ2-3,CASSAPGLGGDTQYF,TGTGCCAGCAGCGCTCCCGGACTAGGCGGAGATACGCAGTATTTT
.,.,TRBV10-1,TRBJ1-1,CASSDARNGNTEAFF,TGCGCCAGCAGTGATGCTAGGAATGGAAACACTGAAGCTTTCTTT
TRBD1,few,TRBV6-5,TRBJ1-2,CASSSDRGRTTYGYTF,TGTGCCAGCAGTTCGGACAGGGGACGCACAACCTATGGCTACACCTTC
.,once,TRBV9,TRBJ1-2,CASTRGVGYGYTF,TGTGCCAGCACTCGGGGGGTCGGCTATGGCTACACCTTC
TRBD1,.,TRBV19,TRBJ1-1,CASSWTGARNTEAFF,TGTGCCAGTAGTTGGACAGGGGCACGGAACACTGAAGCTTTCTTT
TRBD1,.,TRBV28,TRBJ1-5,CASSWDRVVRQPQHF,TGTGCCAGCAGTTGGGACAGGGTGGTTCGGCAGCCCCAGCATTTT
.,.,TRBV30,TRBJ1-1,CAWSVEAATEAFF,TGTGCCTGGAGTGTAGAGGCGGCCACTGAAGCTTTCTTT
TRBD1,once,TRBV13,TRBJ2-7,CASSPRQGEYEQYF,TGTGCCAGCAGCCCGCGACAGGGAGAATACGAGCAGTACTTC